These T cell receptor beta chains were read from a single sample in a study of blood T cell repertoires in COVID-19. Clones were read by immunoSEQ multiplex PCR, and TCRdb kept only the in-frame ones, dropping some. The sample carries about 140,000 clones, around 81% recorded once. Sequencing input: peripheral blood. Receptors were obtained from a human donor in a cohort sampled during active COVID-19. CDR3s include the opening cysteine and the closing phenylalanine or tryptophan. The order of the fields is clone size, V gene, J gene, D gene, CDR3 DNA, CDR3 protein. A D gene is named only where the DNA matches it firmly. Only some rows state a clone size, as once, few, many or a class for expanded clones.

clone_size: NA; v_call: TRBV6-5; j_call: TRBJ2-2; d_call: TRBD2; cdr3_nt: TGTGCCAGCAGTTACCCGACTAGCGGGAGCGGGGAGCTGTTTTTT; cdr3_aa: CASSYPTSGSGELFF
clone_size: NA; v_call: TRBV28; j_call: TRBJ2-5; d_call: TRBD1; cdr3_nt: TGTGCCTCCTTGAGAGGGGGCGTTGAGACCCAGTACTTC; cdr3_aa: CASLRGGVETQYF
clone_size: once; v_call: TRBV5-1; j_call: TRBJ2-7; d_call: NA; cdr3_nt: TGCGCCAGCAGCTCCGGGACTTACTACGAGCAGTACTTC; cdr3_aa: CASSSGTYYEQYF
clone_size: few; v_call: TRBV27; j_call: TRBJ1-5; d_call: NA; cdr3_nt: TGTGCCAGCAGTTTAAGACCAGGATGGGGGGGCTTTCAGCCCCAGCATTTT; cdr3_aa: CASSLRPGWGGFQPQHF
clone_size: NA; v_call: TRBV5-6; j_call: TRBJ1-5; d_call: NA; cdr3_nt: TGTGCCAGCAGCTCAGGGGTACTAACTCAGCCCCAGCATTTT; cdr3_aa: CASSSGVLTQPQHF
clone_size: NA; v_call: TRBV7-6; j_call: TRBJ2-1; d_call: TRBD1; cdr3_nt: TGTGCCAGCAGCCCCGGGACAGCCTACAATGAGCAGTTCTTC; cdr3_aa: CASSPGTAYNEQFF
clone_size: NA; v_call: TRBV5-8; j_call: TRBJ2-7; d_call: NA; cdr3_nt: TGTGCCAGCAGCATTACAGGAGCCTACGAGCAGTACTTC; cdr3_aa: CASSITGAYEQYF
clone_size: NA; v_call: TRBV12-3/TRBV12-4; j_call: TRBJ2-1; d_call: NA; cdr3_nt: TGTGCCAGCAGTTTTACTTTGGATGAGCAGTTCTTC; cdr3_aa: CASSFTLDEQFF
clone_size: NA; v_call: TRBV30; j_call: TRBJ1-1; d_call: NA; cdr3_nt: TGTGCCTGGAGTGTCTGGCAGTTTGGAGCTTTCTTT; cdr3_aa: CAWSVWQFGAFF
clone_size: once; v_call: TRBV4-1; j_call: TRBJ1-4; d_call: NA; cdr3_nt: TGCGCCAGCAGCCAAGATGGCAGAGGCGACGAAAAACTGTTTTTT; cdr3_aa: CASSQDGRGDEKLFF